This is a list of T cell receptor beta chains from one sample in a study of CD8+CD57+ T cells in acquired aplastic anemia. Via MiXCR, TCRdb re-called the reads, giving one row per CDR3 protein. In the table there are approximately 150,000 distinct CDR3 sequences, less than 60% of which are singletons. What was sequenced was sorted CD4+, CD8+, or CD8+CD57+ T cells (not recorded which) from PBMCs. These receptors were obtained from a human donor with aplastic anemia. CDR3s include the opening cysteine and the closing phenylalanine or tryptophan. D genes are given only for firm matches. Size tells how often a clone was seen (once, few, many) or the class of an expanded clone, and some rows leave it out.

TRBJ2-6,once,TRBV20-1,.,CSALHRLPGANVLTF,TGCAGTGCTCTCCACCGGCTGCCCGGGGCCAACGTCCTGACTTTC
TRBJ1-1,many,TRBV9,.,CASSVGWRANTEAFF,TGTGCCAGCAGCGTAGGGTGGAGGGCGAACACTGAAGCTTTCTTT
TRBJ1-5,many,TRBV7-8,.,CASSPGTGDQPQHF,TGTGCCAGCAGCCCAGGGACGGGGGATCAGCCCCAGCATTTT
TRBJ1-2,.,TRBV29-1,.,CSVEGSAGGYTF,TGCAGCGTTGAAGGTTCGGCAGGTGGCTACACCTTC
TRBJ2-7,few,TRBV10-3,.,CAISGSYEQYF,TGTGCCATCAGTGGCTCCTACGAGCAGTACTTC
TRBJ2-1,.,TRBV20-1,.,CSAREPMSRAKEPDEQFF,TGCAGTGCTAGAGAACCTATGAGCAGGGCTAAAGAACCGGATGAGCAGTTCTTC
TRBJ2-5,.,TRBV24-1,.,CATSIPGFQETQYF,TGTGCCACCAGCATACCAGGGTTCCAAGAGACCCAGTACTTC
TRBJ1-6,once,TRBV6-1,TRBD1,CATTGNNSPLHF,TGTGCCACGACAGGGAATAATTCACCCCTCCACTTT
TRBJ2-7,.,TRBV4-2,.,CASSQGWGQSSYEQYF,TGTGCCAGCAGCCAAGGATGGGGGCAGAGCTCCTACGAGCAGTACTTC
TRBJ2-7,many,TRBV6-2/TRBV6-3,TRBD1,CASIRDRGKYEQYF,TGTGCCAGCATCCGGGACAGGGGTAAATACGAGCAGTACTTC
TRBJ2-7,many,TRBV3-2,.,CASRPSGAYEQYF,TGTGCCAGCAGACCTAGTGGGGCCTACGAGCAGTACTTC
TRBJ2-5,few,TRBV5-6,.,CASSLSRLQETQYF,TGTGCCAGCAGCCTCTCAAGGCTTCAAGAGACCCAGTACTTC
TRBJ1-2,many,TRBV7-9,.,CASSLPPQGRSYGYTF,TGTGCCAGCAGCTTACCACCCCAGGGACGCAGCTATGGCTACACCTTC
TRBJ1-1,many,TRBV7-2,TRBD1,CASSADRAANTEAFF,TGTGCCAGCAGCGCAGACAGGGCGGCAAACACTGAAGCTTTCTTT
TRBJ1-6,.,TRBV2,.,CASSLRGDSNYNSPLHF,TGTGCCAGCAGCCTCAGGGGCGACAGCAACTACAATTCACCCCTCCACTTT
TRBJ2-5,few,TRBV3-1,TRBD1,CASSRGDRGETQYF,TGTGCCAGCAGCCGAGGAGACAGGGGAGAGACCCAGTACTTC
TRBJ1-1,.,TRBV7-9,.,CASSFSGDTEAFF,TGTGCCAGCAGCTTCTCCGGCGACACTGAAGCTTTCTTT
TRBJ1-2,.,TRBV24-1,.,CATSELSTGGAYGYTF,TGTGCCACCAGTGAGCTGTCCACAGGAGGAGCATATGGCTACACCTTC
TRBJ1-1,once,TRBV7-6,.,CASSPRKGPEAFF,TGTGCCAGCAGCCCGCGCAAAGGTCCTGAAGCTTTCTTT
TRBJ2-1,.,TRBV20-1,TRBD2,CSALLLGRAGDEQFF,TGCAGTGCTCTCTTATTGGGGAGGGCCGGAGATGAGCAGTTCTTC
TRBJ2-7,many,TRBV2,.,CASQGRGSVLSYEQYF,TGTGCCAGCCAGGGGCGGGGGTCGGTCCTATCCTACGAGCAGTACTTC
TRBJ2-3,many,TRBV19,TRBD2,CASSIQAGAADTQYF,TGTGCCAGTAGTATTCAAGCGGGGGCTGCAGATACGCAGTATTTT
TRBJ1-4,once,TRBV5-6,.,CASSLGVANEKLFF,TGTGCCAGCAGCTTGGGAGTAGCGAATGAAAAACTGTTTTTT
TRBJ1-4,few,TRBV3-1,.,CASSQDVGGHEKLFF,TGTGCCAGCAGCCAAGATGTGGGGGGGCATGAAAAACTGTTTTTT
TRBJ2-5,once,TRBV6-1,.,CASTVRVQETQYF,TGTGCCAGCACAGTCAGAGTACAAGAGACCCAGTACTTC
TRBJ2-3,.,TRBV11-1,TRBD1,CASSLAGTALGTDTQYF,TGTGCCAGCAGCTTAGCCGGGACAGCCCTCGGCACAGATACGCAGTATTTT
TRBJ2-7,many,TRBV19,TRBD1,CASTKQGESHYEQYF,TGTGCCAGTACCAAACAGGGGGAATCTCACTACGAGCAGTACTTC
TRBJ2-5,.,TRBV20-1,.,CSARGSGGVGETQYF,TGCAGTGCTAGAGGTTCAGGGGGGGTAGGGGAGACCCAGTACTTC
TRBJ2-3,many,TRBV10-1,TRBD2,CASSECSSGGIDTQYF,TGCGCCAGCAGTGAGTGCTCTAGCGGGGGCATAGATACGCAGTATTTT
TRBJ1-1,.,TRBV27,TRBD1,CASSLSMWGDRGTEAFF,TGTGCCAGCAGTTTATCGATGTGGGGAGACAGGGGCACTGAAGCTTTCTTT
TRBJ2-7,.,TRBV5-4,.,CASSLVASGDSYEQYF,TGTGCCAGCAGCTTGGTGGCGTCAGGGGATTCCTACGAGCAGTACTTC
TRBJ1-5,.,TRBV19,TRBD1,CASRHRGGERPQHF,TGTGCCAGTAGGCACAGGGGCGGGGAAAGGCCCCAGCATTTT
TRBJ2-7,.,TRBV29-1,TRBD2,CSVAGGRTYEQYF,TGCAGCGTCGCGGGCGGGAGGACCTACGAGCAGTACTTC
TRBJ1-4,few,TRBV27,.,CASSPRLALSEKLFF,TGTGCCAGCAGTCCGAGGTTGGCGTTAAGCGAAAAACTGTTTTTT
TRBJ1-3,many,TRBV6-2/TRBV6-3,.,CASRQGSGNTIYF,TGTGCCAGCAGACAGGGATCAGGAAACACCATATATTTT
TRBJ2-7,.,TRBV11-2,TRBD2,CASSYRVLAGGYEQYF,TGTGCCAGCAGCTACCGGGTACTAGCGGGGGGCTACGAGCAGTACTTC
TRBJ2-7,.,TRBV7-3,.,CASTYEQYF,TGTGCCAGCACTTACGAGCAGTACTTC
TRBJ2-7,many,TRBV19,.,CASLLGHLPRNEQYF,TGTGCCAGTCTTTTGGGACACCTCCCTCGGAACGAGCAGTACTTC
TRBJ2-3,.,TRBV7-3,TRBD1,CASSSDREPQYF,TGTGCCAGCAGCTCGGACAGGGAACCGCAGTATTTT
TRBJ2-2,.,TRBV6-5,TRBD1,CASSYSGRGHAGELFF,TGTGCCAGCAGTTACTCCGGCAGGGGGCACGCCGGGGAGCTGTTTTTT
TRBJ2-7,.,TRBV2,.,CASSIRAGQYF,TGTGCCAGCAGTATTCGGGCCGGCCAGTACTTC
TRBJ2-7,many,TRBV29-1,.,CSAARAGYYEQYF,TGCAGCGCCGCCAGGGCGGGGTACTACGAGCAGTACTTC
TRBJ2-7,.,TRBV10-3,.,CAISEYGTGLGEQYF,TGTGCCATCAGTGAGTACGGGACCGGCCTAGGCGAGCAGTACTTC
TRBJ2-1,many,TRBV24-1,TRBD2,CATSSGARSYNEQFF,TGTGCCACCAGTAGCGGGGCCCGCTCCTACAATGAGCAGTTCTTC
TRBJ2-1,many,TRBV2,TRBD1,CASSEVTGVTNEQFF,TGTGCCAGCAGCGAAGTGACAGGGGTAACCAATGAGCAGTTCTTC
TRBJ2-1,many,TRBV7-8,TRBD2,CASSLGVRGTYNEQFF,TGTGCCAGCAGCTTAGGGGTGCGGGGGACCTACAATGAGCAGTTCTTC